The clone carrying this TCR beta chain was counted between two and nine times. Participant ages covered roughly 18 to 89 years across about two dozen US areas. The CDR3 covers 15 residues. In germline, CDR1 is SNHLY, CDR2 FYNNEI. Trimming at V came to 4 bases and at J to 3 bases, leaving 4 bases not matched to a gene. This entry comes from a study of blood T cell repertoires in COVID-19. Study in general: COVID-19 samples from acute and convalescent phases originated in the United States, Italy and Spain. T cells, B-cell-depleted T cells, or PBMCs provided the cDNA or gDNA that served as material.

Original handling: Quantification of nucleated cells was approximated via reference gene primer amplification. TCRdb keeps only in-frame clones here, not all; method: immunoSEQ multiplex PCR. V, J and clone size were drawn from that table, and D and trimming were deduced from the DNA. This sample has under 400,000 clones; 80% to 90% occur once, and the top ten carry 4% to 5%. V is TRBV2 and J is TRBJ1-5; TRBD1 matches 9 bases. This TCR derives from a woman in her forties with acute COVID-19. The sample comprised PBMCs or T cells enriched from blood (not recorded which). The DNA for the CDR3 is TGTGCCAGCAGTGGTGGACAGGGGTACAATCAGCCCCAGCATTTT. This gives the protein CASSGGQGYNQPQHF.